Following are 29 T cell receptor beta chains from one sample sequenced in a study of blood T cell repertoires in COVID-19. TCRdb keeps only in-frame clones here, not all; method: immunoSEQ multiplex PCR. This sample has about 290,000 clones, with about nine tenths found just once. Source material: peripheral blood. The source of these receptors is a woman aged 40 to 50 who had recovered from COVID-19.

This chain's CDR3 is CASSPMTGTYEQYF. CDR3 in DNA: TGTGCCAGCAGCCCTATGACAGGGACCTACGAGCAGTACTTC. This chain joins TRBV7-6 and TRBJ2-7, with 7 positions matching TRBD1. The germline V gene encodes CDR1 SGHVS and CDR2 FNYEAQ. This CDR3 comprises 14 residues. Losses at the gene ends were 5 bases for V and 2 bases for J; bases not matched to a gene: 6.

The chain combines TRBV5-4 with TRBJ2-7; TRBD1 aligns across 10 bases. Germline CDR1 and CDR2: SGHNT and YYREEE (reference sequence). The length of the CDR3 is 16 residues. The trim removed 4 bases at V and 2 bases at J, leaving 9 bases unmatched. CDR3 residues: CASSRGGDRGPYEQYF. CDR3 nucleotides: TGTGCCAGCAGCCGAGGGGGCGACAGGGGGCCCTACGAGCAGTACTTC.

Note on this clone: Other nucleotide sequences in the sample specify the same CDR3. The chain uses TRBV7-2 and TRBJ2-6; 11 bases fit TRBD1. The ends lost 5 bases at V and 0 bases at J; junction bases unmatched: 3. CDR3 size: 17 residues. From germline, CDR1 is SGHTA and CDR2 FQGNSA. CDR3 residues: CASSPGQGDSGANVLTF. The CDR3 region has the DNA TGTGCCAGCAGCCCGGGACAGGGGGACTCTGGGGCCAACGTCCTGACTTTC.

V and J are TRBV7-2 and TRBJ1-4, with D possibly being TRBD1 (6 bases). Trimming left V 6 bases short and J 4 bases short, with 21 bases between. This CDR3 region has 17 residues. Germline V CDR1 and CDR2: SGHTA, FQGNSA. DNA of the CDR3: TGTGCCAGCAGTAAAACCCCCGCCGGACAGCTTAATGAAAAACTGTTTTTT. Translated, it gives CASSKTPAGQLNEKLFF.

The V and J genes are TRBV6-1 and TRBJ2-5, with D unresolved. The germline CDR1 and CDR2 sequences are MNHNS and SASEGT. The V end was cut by 2 bases, the J end by 11 bases, with 18 bases between. There are 14 residues in the CDR3. CDR3 amino acids: CASSEIPAAVRQYF. The CDR3 DNA is TGTGCCAGCAGTGAAATTCCGGCGGCCGTTCGTCAGTACTTC.

The chain carries TRBV19 and TRBJ2-6; D is ambiguous. The CDR3 contains 14 residues. Trimming removed 7 bases from V and 0 bases from J, with 7 bases in between. Per the germline V gene, CDR1 is LNHDA and CDR2 is SQIVND (reference sequence). CDR3 DNA: TGTGCCAGTAACACCCTCTCTGGGGCCAACGTCCTGACTTTC. Translated: CASNTLSGANVLTF.

The chain uses TRBV5-1 and TRBJ2-3, with D possibly TRBD2 on 5 matching bases. The ends were cut back, 4 bases at V and 0 bases at J, with 12 bases in the middle. The CDR3 sequence is 15 residues long. Germline values: CDR1 SGHRS, CDR2 YFSETQ. The DNA for the CDR3 is TGCGCCAGCAGCGAGGACTCGTCGAGCACAGATACGCAGTATTTT. Translating gives CASSEDSSSTDTQYF.

V usage is TRBV5-1 and J usage is TRBJ2-2; perhaps TRBD2 as D (6 bases). Germline V CDR1 and CDR2: SGHRS, YFSETQ. Trimming removed 0 bases from V and 6 bases from J, with 18 bases in between. The CDR3 consists of 17 residues. The CDR3 region is CASSLVTETSIAGELFF. As DNA, the CDR3 is TGCGCCAGCAGCTTGGTCACAGAAACTAGCATCGCCGGGGAGCTGTTTTTT.

This clone was seen a handful of times. This chain links TRBV11-3 with TRBJ2-7; 8 bases agree with TRBD2. This CDR3 contains 14 residues. In germline, CDR1 is SGHNT, CDR2 YENEEA. V lost 3 bases to trimming and J lost 4 bases; unmatched junction nucleotides: 5. Here the CDR3 DNA reads TGTGCCAGCAGCTTCCCGGGACTAGTATACGAGCAGTACTTC. Translation: CASSFPGLVYEQYF.

The chain couples TRBV11-3 to TRBJ1-1; 7 bases match TRBD1. Germline lookup yields CDR1 SGHNT and CDR2 YENEEA. This CDR3 has 17 amino acids. The V segment lost 1 base and the J segment 0 bases; nucleotides outside the gene matches: 8. The CDR3 protein is CASSLVLLGQVNTEAFF. CDR3 bases: TGTGCCAGCAGCTTAGTCCTCCTTGGACAGGTGAACACTGAAGCTTTCTTT.

The chain combines TRBV27 with TRBJ2-7; TRBD2 agrees at 12 bases. This CDR3 has 19 residues. Germline assignment: CDR1 MNHEY and CDR2 SMNVEV (reference sequence). V dropped 6 bases and J dropped 4; count of bases not matched to a gene: 19. CDR3 in amino acids: CASSPRLGGLAGLGYEQYF. In DNA, the CDR3 is TGTGCCAGCAGCCCCCGTCTTGGCGGACTAGCGGGATTAGGGTACGAGCAGTACTTC.

This clone appeared once. V gene TRBV12-5 combines with J gene TRBJ2-7, with unresolved D. Trimming cost V 11 bases and J 7 bases, with 15 bases left between them. The CDR3 is 11 amino acids. Germline V gives CDR1 LGHNT, CDR2 FRNRAP. The CDR3 region has the DNA TGTGCTTCCCGAGGATTTTTGGAGCAGTACTTC. This sequence encodes CASRGFLEQYF.

V usage is TRBV27 and J usage is TRBJ2-2; 10 positions match TRBD1. CDR1 and CDR2 from the germline V gene are MNHEY and SMNVEV (reference sequence). V lost 8 bases to trimming and J lost 5 bases; unmatched junction nucleotides: 5. CDR3 length: 14 amino acids. The CDR3 is CASGDRGGTGELFF. In nucleotides, the CDR3 is TGTGCCAGCGGGGACAGGGGAGGGACCGGGGAGCTGTTTTTT.

The CDR3 sequence: CAISEFSKRTEPDTQYF. CDR3 in DNA: TGTGCCATCAGTGAGTTCTCAAAGCGCACCGAACCAGATACGCAGTATTTT. This chain joins TRBV10-3 and TRBJ2-3, with D uncertain. Germline values: CDR1 ENHRY, CDR2 SYGVKD. The CDR3 is made up of 17 amino acids. Trimming removed 1 base from V and 4 bases from J, with 18 bases in between.

The chain combines TRBV4-1 with TRBJ2-3, with D perhaps matching TRBD1 (5 bases). The CDR3 runs 16 residues. Germline CDR1 and CDR2: MGHRA and YSYEKL. The germline V and J ends were trimmed by 0 bases and 8 bases, with 18 bases remaining between them. CDR3: CASSQERTLAQGTQYF. CDR3 sequence (DNA): TGCGCCAGCAGCCAAGAACGGACACTCGCCCAGGGTACGCAGTATTTT.

V usage is TRBV14 and J usage is TRBJ2-5; 8 positions agree with TRBD2. J gave up 4 bases and V 0 bases, and 16 bases lay outside the gene matches. This CDR3 is 19 amino acids long. CDR1 and CDR2 (germline): SGHDN, FVKESK. The CDR3 DNA is TGTGCCAGCAGCCAAGATCTGGTAGCGGGATTTCCGTTAAGAGAGACCCAGTACTTC. Its protein is CASSQDLVAGFPLRETQYF.

The V gene is TRBV27, the J gene TRBJ2-5, with D possibly TRBD1 on 5 matching bases. The CDR3 runs to 15 residues. Trimming left V 6 bases short and J 2 bases short, with 16 bases between. Germline V gives CDR1 MNHEY, CDR2 SMNVEV (reference sequence). The CDR3 region has the DNA TGTGCCAGCAGGCGGACGCGACAGCGACAAGAGACCCAGTACTTC. Amino acids: CASRRTRQRQETQYF.

Ten or more counts support this clone. CDR3 residues: CASSESDRRGTGELFF. DNA of the CDR3: TGCGCCAGCAGTGAGTCGGACAGGAGGGGCACCGGGGAGCTGTTTTTT. The rearrangement joins TRBV10-1 to TRBJ2-2; possibly TRBD1 for D (7 bases). V shed 0 bases and J shed 4 bases, with 12 bases lying between them. Germline V gene lookup returns CDR1 WNHNN and CDR2 SYGVQD (reference sequence). This CDR3 has 16 amino acids.

This chain links TRBV10-3 with TRBJ2-1, with 10 bases identical to TRBD2. The CDR3 is 15 residues long. V trimming: 6 bases; J trimming: 7 bases; junction bases outside the gene matches: 9. The germline V gene has CDR1 ENHRY and CDR2 SYGVKD. The CDR3 spells CAISQAAGGLNEQFF. The CDR3 nucleotides are TGTGCCATCAGCCAGGCAGCGGGAGGGCTAAATGAGCAGTTCTTC.

The gene calls are TRBV14 and TRBJ2-1; 7 positions agree with TRBD2. CDR1 is SGHDN, CDR2 FVKESK, per germline. The CDR3 is made up of 16 amino acids. With 6 bases clipped from V and 3 bases from J, the junction kept 11 bases outside the gene matches. The CDR3 bases are TGTGCCAGCAGTATAGATGGGGCTAGCGGCTACAATGAGCAGTTCTTC. This translates into CASSIDGASGYNEQFF.

The V call is TRBV7-9, the J call TRBJ2-1; perhaps TRBD2 as D (6 bases). This CDR3 is built from 13 residues. V was trimmed by 5 bases and J by 15 bases, leaving 20 bases between them. From germline, CDR1 is SEHNR and CDR2 FQNEAQ (reference sequence). In nucleotides, the CDR3 is TGTGCCAGCAGCACAGCCGGGACTCAGACCTTGTTCTTC. The encoded protein is CASSTAGTQTLFF.

CDR3 sequence reads: CASSQTTSTDTQYF. The DNA for the CDR3 is TGCGCCAGCAGCCAAACGACTAGCACAGATACGCAGTATTTT. This chain uses TRBV4-1 with TRBJ2-3, with no clear D. Germline loops: CDR1 MGHRA, CDR2 YSYEKL. V was cut by 2 bases and J by 0 bases, with 6 bases left in between. The CDR3 spans 14 residues.

This clone was seen a handful of times. The V and J genes are TRBV5-1 and TRBJ1-4; 12 positions match TRBD1. The germline CDR1 and CDR2 sequences are SGHRS and YFSETQ. Losses at the gene ends were 4 bases for V and 5 bases for J; bases not matched to a gene: 3. This CDR3 spans 15 amino acids. The CDR3 region is CASSPGTGGNEKLFF. The CDR3 DNA follows: TGCGCCAGCAGCCCAGGGACAGGGGGCAATGAAAAACTGTTTTTT. The full variable domain, with the rest looked up from reference TRBV5-1 and TRBJ1-4, is KAGVTQTPRYLIKTRGQQVTLSCSPISGHRSVSWYQQTPGQGLQFLFEYFSETQRNKGNFPGRFSGRQFSNSRSEMNVSTLELGDSALYLCASSPGTGGNEKLFFGSGTQLSVL.

V usage is TRBV5-1 and J usage is TRBJ2-7; 7 positions match TRBD1. CDR1 and CDR2 (germline): SGHRS, YFSETQ. Trimming at V came to 0 bases and at J to 0 bases, leaving 9 bases not matched to a gene. The CDR3 contains 17 residues. The CDR3: CASSLGGYRDSSYEQYF. CDR3 DNA sequence: TGCGCCAGCAGCTTGGGCGGCTACAGGGACAGCTCCTACGAGCAGTACTTC.

CDR3 amino acids: CASSLKAGHKAFF. The CDR3 DNA sequence: TGTGCCAGCAGTTTAAAGGCAGGGCACAAAGCTTTCTTT. This chain links TRBV12-3 or TRBV12-4 with TRBJ1-1; D may be TRBD1 (5 bases). The CDR3 spans 13 residues. Trimming removed 2 bases at V and 9 bases at J, with 13 bases between.

The chain recombines TRBV19 with TRBJ1-5; 10 positions match TRBD1. Germline V gene data show CDR1 as LNHDA and CDR2 as SQIVND (reference sequence). The CDR3 is 17 amino acids. V was pared by 6 bases and J by 1 base, with 9 bases of the junction left unmatched. The CDR3 loop reads CASSTHPGQGSNQPQHF. The CDR3 nucleotides read TGTGCCAGTAGCACCCACCCGGGACAGGGGAGCAATCAGCCCCAGCATTTT.

In this sample, this clone turned up once. Other DNA sequences from this sample encode an identical CDR3 as well. The genes are TRBV7-6 and TRBJ2-7; D is ambiguous. V was pared by 2 bases and J by 3 bases, with 5 bases between. Germline CDR1 reads SGHVS; CDR2 reads FNYEAQ. This CDR3 has 12 residues. CDR3 loop: CASSLPGYEQYF. CDR3 nucleotide sequence: TGTGCCAGCAGCTTACCGGGCTACGAGCAGTACTTC.

The V call is TRBV19, the J call TRBJ2-3, with 7 bases identical to TRBD1. Germline values: CDR1 LNHDA, CDR2 SQIVND (reference sequence). After removal of 5 bases from V and 0 bases from J, the junction contained 11 bases not matched to a gene. The CDR3 contains 17 residues. The CDR3 coding sequence is TGTGCCAGTAGTCGGGACAGCCTAATCTCTAGCACAGATACGCAGTATTTT. Residues: CASSRDSLISSTDTQYF.

The CDR3: CASSHGRELDEQFF. CDR3 coding DNA: TGTGCCAGCAGTCACGGGCGGGAGTTAGATGAGCAGTTCTTC. The chain couples TRBV25-1 to TRBJ2-1; 7 bases agree with TRBD2. The CDR3 loop spans 14 amino acids. Trimming took 5 bases from V and 8 from J; bases not matched to a gene: 9. Germline V gene sequence: CDR1 MGHDK, CDR2 SYGVNS.